The 17 T cell receptor beta chains reported below all come from one sample, sequenced in a study of radiation and T cells in renal cell carcinoma. Time point indicated: blood 2 weeks post-SBRT. Stated treatment: 15 Gy SBRT to primary tumor, nephrectomy 4 weeks later. Some clones are missing from TCRdb's copy, which holds only in-frame ones; the method was immunoSEQ multiplex PCR. The data contain some 120,000 clones, approximately 80% of them seen just once; the ten biggest clones take up approximately 2%. The sequencing here drew on blood, taken from a patient whose treatment included radiotherapy and nephrectomy. Receptor source: a woman aged 55-69 years with renal cell carcinoma.

This clone has just one count. This chain joins TRBV27 and TRBJ2-7; TRBD2 is a possible D gene (5 bases). CDR3 length equals 16 residues. The V end was cut by 8 bases, the J end by 0 bases, with 20 bases between. CDR1 MNHEY and CDR2 SMNVEV come from the germline V gene (reference sequence). As DNA, the CDR3 is TGTGCCAGCCGAAGAAATGGGAGTCCTAGCTCCTACGAGCAGTACTTC. Amino acids: CASRRNGSPSSYEQYF.

This chain uses TRBV5-4 with TRBJ2-2; possibly TRBD1 for D (6 bases). The CDR3 spans 15 residues. Trimming took off 1 base at V and 3 bases at J, with 10 bases between the two ends. Germline CDR1 is SGHNT and CDR2 is YYREEE (reference sequence). The CDR3 DNA reads TGTGCCAGCAGCTTGCAGGGGAGAGACACCGGGGAGCTGTTTTTT. This gives the protein CASSLQGRDTGELFF.

The chain has TRBV6-5 and TRBJ1-5; 10 nucleotides agree with TRBD1. The CDR3 length is 15 residues. CDR1 MNHEY and CDR2 SVGAGI come from the germline V gene. The J segment lost 4 bases and the V segment lost 5 bases, leaving 5 bases of the junction unmatched. CDR3 sequence (DNA): TGTGCCAGCAGTCTACCGGGACAGGGGAATCAGCCCCAGCATTTT. It translates to CASSLPGQGNQPQHF.

V and J are TRBV5-6 and TRBJ1-6; the match to TRBD1 covers 8 bases. CDR1 and CDR2 (germline): SGHDT, YYEEEE. The CDR3 length is 14 residues. The V segment lost 2 bases and the J segment 8 bases; nucleotides outside the gene matches: 3. In nucleotides, the CDR3 is TGTGCCAGCAGCTTACAGGGGGGGGATTCACCCCTCCACTTT. This translates into CASSLQGGDSPLHF.

The chain joins TRBV18 to TRBJ1-1, with D tentatively TRBD1 (6 bases). The CDR3 extends over 13 amino acids. Germline CDR1 is KGHSH and CDR2 is LQKENI. Trimming pared 3 bases from V and 7 bases from J, leaving 12 bases between. Written as DNA, the CDR3 is TGTGCCAGCTCACCGAGACAGGATGATGAAGCTTTCTTT. It translates to CASSPRQDDEAFF.

This clone was detected only a few times. The genes are TRBV28 and TRBJ1-1, with TRBD1 as a possible D gene (5 bases). This CDR3 has 12 residues. The ends were cut back, 6 bases at V and 5 bases at J, with 10 bases in the middle. Germline V gene sequence: CDR1 MDHEN, CDR2 SYDVKM. The CDR3 region is CASRPGRTEAFF. The CDR3, as DNA: TGTGCCAGCAGACCAGGGAGGACTGAAGCTTTCTTT. The variable domain in full, with the rest retrieved from reference TRBV28 and TRBJ1-1, is DVKVTQSSRYLVKRTGEKVFLECVQDMDHENMFWYRQDPGLGLRLIYFSYDVKMKEKGDIPEGYSVSREKKERFSLILESASTNQTSMYLCASRPGRTEAFFGQGTRLTVV.

The CDR3 DNA reads as TGTGCCAGCAGCTTAAGACAGTCCCTTAACTATGGCTACACCTTC. It codes for CASSLRQSLNYGYTF. This sequence joins TRBV5-6 and TRBJ1-2, with D perhaps TRBD1 (5 bases). The germline CDR1 and CDR2 sequences are SGHDT and YYEEEE. V lost 2 bases, J lost 1 base, and 12 bases lay in between. The CDR3 is 15 residues long.

This chain joins TRBV15 and TRBJ2-2; D is unclear. CDR3 length: 15 amino acids. The germline V gene has CDR1 LNHNV and CDR2 YYDKDF (reference sequence). The ends were cut back, 0 bases at V and 4 bases at J, with 9 bases in the middle. The CDR3: CATSRDSGATGELFF. In nucleotides, the CDR3 is TGTGCCACCAGCAGAGATTCGGGTGCCACCGGGGAGCTGTTTTTT.

This chain links TRBV6-1 with TRBJ2-7; D gene ambiguous. CDR1 and CDR2 (germline): MNHNS, SASEGT. The ends were cut back, 4 bases at V and 4 bases at J, with 8 bases in the middle. The CDR3 spans 12 residues. This chain's CDR3 is CASSGEGYEQYF. The CDR3 DNA sequence: TGTGCCAGCAGTGGAGAAGGTTACGAGCAGTACTTC.

This clone has a single count. This chain uses TRBV2 with TRBJ2-7; D is uncertain. The germline gives CDR1 SNHLY, CDR2 FYNNEI. CDR3 length: 16 amino acids. V was trimmed by 0 bases and J by 3 bases, leaving 15 bases between them. The CDR3 loop reads CASSEAGLAGHYEQYF. The CDR3, as DNA: TGTGCCAGCAGTGAAGCGGGTCTCGCTGGGCACTACGAGCAGTACTTC.

The CDR3 is CAISEQAAMNTEAFF. The CDR3, as DNA: TGTGCCATCAGTGAGCAGGCGGCCATGAACACTGAAGCTTTCTTT. This rearrangement joins TRBV10-3 to TRBJ1-1; D gene uncertain. V was trimmed by 2 bases and J by 0 bases, leaving 10 bases between them. In germline, CDR1 is ENHRY, CDR2 SYGVKD. The CDR3 is 15 residues long.

This chain uses TRBV21-1 with TRBJ2-2. TRBV21-1 is deemed a pseudogene. The CDR3 is made up of 14 amino acids. This CDR3 is CARMVGKNTGELFF. The CDR3 DNA follows: TGTGCCAGGATGGTGGGGAAGAACACCGGGGAGCTGTTTTTT.

The chain is built from TRBV9 and TRBJ1-4; perhaps TRBD1 as D (6 bases). The germline V gene encodes CDR1 SGDLS and CDR2 YYNGEE. Between the trimmed V and J ends, which lost 4 bases and 8 bases, there was a span of 15 bases. The CDR3 has 14 amino acids. This chain's CDR3 is CASSPTGIGEKLFF. CDR3 coding DNA: TGTGCCAGCAGCCCAACAGGGATAGGAGAAAAACTGTTTTTT. The complete variable domain, with remaining parts taken from reference TRBV9 and TRBJ1-4, reads DSGVTQTPKHLITATGQRVTLRCSPRSGDLSVYWYQQSLDQGLQFLIQYYNGEERAKGNILERFSAQQFPDLHSELNLSSLELGDSALYFCASSPTGIGEKLFFGSGTQLSVL.

The chain recombines TRBV7-9 with TRBJ1-2; possibly TRBD1 for D (6 bases). V was trimmed by 8 bases and J by 3 bases, leaving 19 bases between them. The CDR3 spans 15 residues. The germline V gene encodes CDR1 SEHNR and CDR2 FQNEAQ (reference sequence). CDR3 sequence (DNA): TGTGCCAGCTCCGCCCCCTGGACAGCGGACTATGGCTACACCTTC. As protein: CASSAPWTADYGYTF.

This clone was counted only a few times. The rearrangement joins TRBV19 to TRBJ2-7; 7 bases map to TRBD2. The trim removed 5 bases at V and 0 bases at J, leaving 7 bases unmatched. The CDR3 runs to 15 residues. Germline lookup yields CDR1 LNHDA and CDR2 SQIVND (reference sequence). CDR3 amino acids: CASSPQRGASYEQYF. CDR3 DNA: TGTGCCAGTAGTCCCCAGCGGGGTGCCTCCTACGAGCAGTACTTC.

This chain links TRBV11-2 with TRBJ2-2; no reliable D call. V lost 2 bases and J 6 bases, leaving 13 bases between the germline ends. The CDR3 totals 15 residues. From germline, CDR1 is SGHAT and CDR2 FQNNGV. The CDR3, as DNA: TGTGCCAGCAGCTTACAACAGAGCGTTGCCGGGGAGCTGTTTTTT. This gives the protein CASSLQQSVAGELFF.

The table lists this clone with a few counts. The DNA for the CDR3 is TGCGCCAGCAGCCAAGAAGTGGTAGGGGCCGGCTACTACGAGCAGTACTTC. It yields the protein CASSQEVVGAGYYEQYF. The chain uses TRBV4-1 and TRBJ2-7; tentative D call: TRBD1 (5 bases). V was shortened by 0 bases and J by 3 bases, with 18 bases between the two germline ends. This CDR3 is 17 amino acids long. The germline CDR1 and CDR2 sequences are MGHRA and YSYEKL.